Each of the 21 T cell receptor beta chains below was sequenced from the same sample in a study of a mutant IDH1 vaccine in newly diagnosed glioma. Only in-frame clones appear in the TCRdb table, and some are missing; sequencing was by immunoSEQ multiplex PCR. Among tens of thousands of clones, roughly nine tenths were seen once, and the ten largest hold around 5%. As to time point: baseline, week 1 (first vaccination visit). Treatment indicated: pre-vaccination baseline after standard-of-care therapy. The sequencing used PBMCs, collected from a glioma patient treated with radiotherapy, temozolomide or both. These receptors were taken from a woman aged 40-49 years with glioma.

The chain has TRBV19 and TRBJ1-2, with D possibly matching TRBD1 (6 bases). The CDR3 length is 19 residues. Per germline, CDR1 LNHDA and CDR2 SQIVND (reference sequence). V shed 1 base and J shed 0 bases, with 21 bases lying between them. The CDR3 DNA follows: TGTGCCAGTAGTATAGTGGGGGGCCTCACCCCCGGTCCTAACTATGGCTACACCTTC. This codes for CASSIVGGLTPGPNYGYTF.

V and J are TRBV2 and TRBJ2-7, with D possibly being TRBD2 (5 bases). This CDR3 contains 12 residues. Germline CDR1 and CDR2: SNHLY and FYNNEI. The ends were cut back, 8 bases at V and 2 bases at J, with 10 bases in the middle. The CDR3 bases are TGTGCCAGCCGGGGAACCACCTACGAGCAGTACTTC. It specifies CASRGTTYEQYF.

The gene calls are TRBV5-6 and TRBJ1-2; 9 bases agree with TRBD1. This CDR3 has 14 amino acids. CDR1 is SGHDT and CDR2 is YYEEEE in the germline V gene. J gave up 4 bases and V 5 bases, and 6 bases lay outside the gene matches. CDR3 DNA sequence: TGTGCCAGCAGTACACAGGGGGCGGGCTATGGCTACACCTTC. This translates into CASSTQGAGYGYTF.

The chain is built from TRBV6-1 and TRBJ1-2; 7 bases align to TRBD1. With 7 bases clipped from V and 4 bases from J, the junction kept 12 bases outside the gene matches. Germline CDR1 reads MNHNS; CDR2 reads SASEGT. This CDR3 region has 15 residues. CDR3 loop: CASIRFTGAGYGYTF. CDR3 in DNA: TGTGCCAGCATCAGGTTCACAGGGGCCGGCTATGGCTACACCTTC.

The chain combines TRBV6-5 with TRBJ1-4, with 7 bases fitting TRBD1. The CDR3 spans 15 residues. From germline, CDR1 is MNHEY and CDR2 SVGAGI. V shed 0 bases and J 5 bases; nucleotides not matched to a gene: 3. Here the CDR3 DNA reads TGTGCCAGCAGTTACTCGACAGGGTTGAATGAAAAACTGTTTTTT. Protein product: CASSYSTGLNEKLFF.

The genes are TRBV6-5 and TRBJ1-3; D remains unclear. The CDR3 has 13 residues. The germline V gene has CDR1 MNHEY and CDR2 SVGAGI. Trimming stripped 6 bases from V and 4 bases from J, with 10 bases between. CDR3 DNA: TGTGCCAGCAGCTACCAGCAGGGAAACACCATATATTTT. The encoded protein is CASSYQQGNTIYF.

This chain uses TRBV7-9 with TRBJ2-7; D not resolved. The germline V and J ends were trimmed by 5 bases and 6 bases, with 8 bases remaining between them. CDR3 length: 11 residues. Germline assignment: CDR1 SEHNR and CDR2 FQNEAQ (reference sequence). The CDR3 DNA is TGTGCCAGCAGCCAGGCTTTCGAGCAGTACTTC. Translating it yields CASSQAFEQYF. Together with reference TRBV7-9 and TRBJ2-7, the CDR3 gives the full variable domain: DTGVSQNPRHKITKRGQNVTFRCDPISEHNRLYWYRQTLGQGPEFLTYFQNEAQLEKSRLLSDRFSAERPKGSFSTLEIQRTEQGDSAMYLCASSQAFEQYFGPGTRLTVT.

The chain employs TRBV19 and TRBJ1-4, with TRBD1 identical over 8 bases. This CDR3 spans 15 amino acids. Germline CDR1 reads LNHDA; CDR2 reads SQIVND (reference sequence). Germline trimming cut 4 bases from V and 4 bases from J; bases unmatched to any gene: 5. The CDR3 reads CASSSPGQVNEKLFF. The CDR3 nucleotides read TGTGCCAGTAGTAGCCCGGGACAGGTTAATGAAAAACTGTTTTTT.

The gene calls are TRBV25-1 and TRBJ1-2, with 7 bases that match TRBD1. Germline CDR1 MGHDK, CDR2 SYGVNS. V dropped 6 bases and J dropped 3; count of bases not matched to a gene: 7. The CDR3 spans 14 residues. CDR3 sequence reads: CASSAAGTDYGYTF. The CDR3 nucleotides are TGTGCCAGCAGCGCAGCCGGGACAGACTATGGCTACACCTTC.

The chain links TRBV9 to TRBJ2-5; TRBD2 matches at 12 bases. The CDR3 has 15 amino acids. The germline gives CDR1 SGDLS, CDR2 YYNGEE. The J segment lost 1 base and the V segment lost 3 bases, leaving 1 base of the junction unmatched. This CDR3 is CASSASGRAQETQYF. CDR3 DNA sequence: TGTGCCAGCAGCGCTAGCGGGAGGGCCCAAGAGACCCAGTACTTC.

The chain couples TRBV6-1 to TRBJ1-5; D remains ambiguous. The CDR3 consists of 15 residues. Germline V CDR1 and CDR2: MNHNS, SASEGT. V was shortened by 2 bases and J by 6 bases, with 14 bases between the two germline ends. The chain's CDR3 is CASSESLSWGQPQHF. The CDR3, as DNA: TGTGCCAGCAGTGAAAGCTTATCTTGGGGTCAGCCCCAGCATTTT.

The rearrangement joins TRBV4-1 to TRBJ2-2, with D maybe TRBD2 (6 bases). This CDR3 region has 17 residues. Germline V gene data show CDR1 as MGHRA and CDR2 as YSYEKL. V lost 1 base and J 1 base, leaving 13 bases between the germline ends. The CDR3 loop is CASSQGGGYGNTGELFF. As DNA, the CDR3 is TGCGCCAGCAGCCAAGGTGGAGGGTACGGGAACACCGGGGAGCTGTTTTTT.

The chain couples TRBV4-3 to TRBJ2-6, with D hard to call. Per germline, CDR1 LGHNA and CDR2 YSLEER. The germline V and J ends were trimmed by 5 bases and 3 bases, with 20 bases remaining between them. This CDR3 has 18 amino acids. The CDR3 here is CASSARLIRFGGANVLTF. DNA for the CDR3: TGCGCCAGCAGCGCCCGACTCATCCGCTTTGGTGGGGCCAACGTCCTGACTTTC.

The J gene is TRBJ1-5, the V gene TRBV19; possible D gene TRBD1, 6 bases. Germline assignment: CDR1 LNHDA and CDR2 SQIVND (reference sequence). The CDR3 runs to 15 residues. V was clipped by 5 bases and J by 6 bases, with 17 bases between them. CDR3 protein: CASSHSGARGQPQHF. CDR3 bases: TGTGCCAGTAGTCATTCGGGGGCCAGGGGTCAGCCCCAGCATTTT.

In its sample, this clone was seen a few times. This rearrangement joins TRBV11-2 to TRBJ2-2, with D possibly called TRBD1 or TRBD2 (5 bases each). Germline values: CDR1 SGHAT, CDR2 FQNNGV. There are 15 residues in the CDR3. Trimming left V 5 bases short and J 2 bases short, with 12 bases between. The DNA of the CDR3 is TGTGCCAGCAGCCCCCGGGACCGTAACACCGGGGAGCTGTTTTTT. Its protein product is CASSPRDRNTGELFF.

J is TRBJ1-1 and V is TRBV6-1; D is undetermined. V dropped 6 bases and J dropped 11 bases, with 19 bases sitting between them. This CDR3 has 13 amino acids. CDR1 and CDR2 (germline): MNHNS, SASEGT. The CDR3 here is CASSLGPPREAFF. The DNA for the CDR3 is TGTGCCAGCAGCCTTGGACCCCCGAGGGAGGCTTTCTTT.

The rearrangement links TRBV10-1 to TRBJ1-1; D uncertain. In germline, CDR1 is WNHNN, CDR2 SYGVQD (reference sequence). The CDR3 runs 13 residues. V dropped 6 bases and J dropped 3 bases, with 11 bases sitting between them. The CDR3 nucleotides read TGCGCCAGCAGCGGGAGGGAGGACACTGAAGCTTTCTTT. This codes for CASSGREDTEAFF.

J is TRBJ2-7 and V is TRBV14; tentatively, D is TRBD2 (6 bases). Germline lookup yields CDR1 SGHDN and CDR2 FVKESK. The V and J ends lost 3 bases and 4 bases respectively, with 19 bases between them. This CDR3 is built from 16 residues. Written as DNA, the CDR3 is TGTGCCAGCAGCCAGAGAAACCGGGACGGGGGATACGAGCAGTACTTC. Translating gives CASSQRNRDGGYEQYF. Full variable domain (rest looked up from reference TRBV14 and TRBJ2-7): EAGVTQFPSHSVIEKGQTVTLRCDPISGHDNLYWYRRVMGKEIKFLLHFVKESKQDESGMPNNRFLAERTGGTYSTLKVQPAELEDSGVYFCASSQRNRDGGYEQYFGPGTRLTVT.

The chain joins TRBV18 to TRBJ2-5, with 11 bases that match TRBD2. Germline CDR1 reads KGHSH; CDR2 reads LQKENI. The V gene end was trimmed by 6 bases and the J gene end by 5 bases; junction bases not matched to a gene: 8. The length of the CDR3 is 15 residues. The CDR3: CASSPTSGRGETQYF. The CDR3 bases are TGTGCCAGCTCCCCAACTAGCGGGAGAGGGGAGACCCAGTACTTC.

The rearrangement links TRBV2 to TRBJ2-3; 8 positions match TRBD2. From germline, CDR1 is SNHLY and CDR2 FYNNEI. The CDR3 runs to 15 residues. Trimming cost V 6 bases and J 7 bases; bases outside gene matches: 12. The CDR3 here is CASRITGGSSHTQYF. CDR3 in DNA: TGTGCCAGCAGAATCACGGGGGGGTCTTCCCATACGCAGTATTTT.

V usage is TRBV6-5 and J usage is TRBJ2-7; TRBD1 matches 7 bases. The germline gives CDR1 MNHEY, CDR2 SVGAGI. V trimming: 2 bases; J trimming: 0 bases; junction bases outside the gene matches: 4. There are 15 residues in the CDR3. The CDR3 spells CASSYQQGSSYEQYF. CDR3 sequence (DNA): TGTGCCAGCAGTTACCAACAGGGGTCCTCCTACGAGCAGTACTTC.